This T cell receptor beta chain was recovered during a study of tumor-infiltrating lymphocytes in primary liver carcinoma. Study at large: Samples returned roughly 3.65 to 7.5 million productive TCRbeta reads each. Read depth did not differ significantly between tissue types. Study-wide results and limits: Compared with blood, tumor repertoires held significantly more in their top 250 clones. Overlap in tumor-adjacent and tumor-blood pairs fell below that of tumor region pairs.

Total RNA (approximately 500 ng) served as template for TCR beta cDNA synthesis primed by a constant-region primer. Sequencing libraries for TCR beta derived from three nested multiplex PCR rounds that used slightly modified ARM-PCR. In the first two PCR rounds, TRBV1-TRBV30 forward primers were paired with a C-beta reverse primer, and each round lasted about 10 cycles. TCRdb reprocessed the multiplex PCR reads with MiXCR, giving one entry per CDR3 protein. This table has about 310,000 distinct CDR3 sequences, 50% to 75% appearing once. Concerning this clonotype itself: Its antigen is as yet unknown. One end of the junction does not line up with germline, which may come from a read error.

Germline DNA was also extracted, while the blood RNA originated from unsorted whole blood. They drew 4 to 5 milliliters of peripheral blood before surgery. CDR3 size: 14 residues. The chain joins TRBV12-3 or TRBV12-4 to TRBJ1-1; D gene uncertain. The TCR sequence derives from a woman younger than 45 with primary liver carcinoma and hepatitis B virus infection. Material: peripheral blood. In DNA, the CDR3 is TGTGCCAGCAGTCGCCTGCCCCTAGTCACCGAAACTTCCTTT. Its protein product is CASSRLPLVTETSF.